This TCR beta chain originates from a study of tumor and adjacent non-tumor tissue in lung cancer. Study-wide context: Patients were aged roughly 30 to 76, about ten men and about five women, stage I to III. On average, productive TCRbeta reads reached some 4.2 million per sample. Study-wide points: In normal lung, the top 100 clones were significantly more dominant than in tumor.

Three rounds of nested PCR, following a modified ARM-PCR protocol, produced the TCRbeta library. TCRdb re-derived calls from the multiplex PCR reads in MiXCR, one entry per CDR3 protein. The table shows under 75,000 distinct CDR3 sequences, with around 65% occurring only once. In its sample, this clonotype was seen many times. Antigen unknown. This sample's RNA came from whole unsorted tissue. More than 3 cm separated this lung sample from the edge of the tumor. Chemotherapy-naive patients with new lung cancer underwent thoracic surgery in China, August–November 2014. Germline values: CDR1 DFQATT, CDR2 SNEGSKA (reference sequence). V gave up 4 bases and J gave up 4 bases, with 8 bases separating them. This CDR3 has 11 residues.

Material for sequencing was distant non-tumor lung tissue. The clonotype originates from a woman aged 45-59 years with non-small cell lung cancer. V and J are TRBV20-1 and TRBJ2-7; no definite D call. CDR3 in amino acids: CSAIDGYEQYF. The CDR3 DNA reads TGCAGTGCTATCGACGGTTACGAGCAGTACTTC.